The 26 T cell receptor beta chains listed next were all sequenced from one sample in a study of cytomegalovirus exposure and HLA in healthy donors. 60 Vbeta and 13 Jbeta primers were used in PCR. Sequencing used immunoSEQ multiplex PCR; TCRdb keeps in-frame clones, though not all of them. Among about 120,000 clones listed, around three quarters were seen once. Source material: PBMCs. These receptors all come from a man younger than 40 in good health and CMV-seropositive.

V usage is TRBV9 and J usage is TRBJ2-5, with 11 bases aligning to TRBD2. Per the germline V gene, CDR1 is SGDLS and CDR2 is YYNGEE. This CDR3 has 15 residues. Germline trimming cut 4 bases from V and 4 bases from J; bases unmatched to any gene: 6. The chain's CDR3 is CASSNSLAGGETQYF. The CDR3 DNA is TGTGCCAGCAGCAACTCCCTAGCGGGGGGAGAGACCCAGTACTTC.

This chain connects TRBV2 to TRBJ2-6; no definite D call. This CDR3 has 14 amino acids. The germline V gene has CDR1 SNHLY and CDR2 FYNNEI. V lost 6 bases and J lost 2, with 8 bases in between. CDR3 sequence (DNA): TGTGCCAGCAGGTACAACGCTGGGGCCAACGTCCTGACTTTC. It is translated as CASRYNAGANVLTF.

This sequence joins TRBV5-6 and TRBJ2-7; D may be TRBD1 (6 bases). Trimming left V 4 bases short and J 1 base short, with 9 bases between. The CDR3 has 13 amino acids. Germline assignment: CDR1 SGHDT and CDR2 YYEEEE. For the CDR3, the DNA is TGTGCCAGCAGCGCGGACAGATCCTACGAGCAGTACTTC. Translating gives CASSADRSYEQYF.

The chain is built from TRBV5-1 and TRBJ2-1, with 9 bases that match TRBD2. The CDR3 is 18 residues long. CDR1 and CDR2 from the germline V gene are SGHRS and YFSETQ. The V segment lost 2 bases and the J segment 0 bases; nucleotides outside the gene matches: 9. CDR3: CASSFTPRGGASYNEQFF. The DNA for the CDR3 is TGCGCCAGCAGCTTTACACCGCGCGGGGGGGCCTCCTACAATGAGCAGTTCTTC. The full variable domain, with the rest looked up from reference TRBV5-1 and TRBJ2-1, is KAGVTQTPRYLIKTRGQQVTLSCSPISGHRSVSWYQQTPGQGLQFLFEYFSETQRNKGNFPGRFSGRQFSNSRSEMNVSTLELGDSALYLCASSFTPRGGASYNEQFFGPGTRLTVL.

This clone was observed a few times. The chain joins TRBV29-1 to TRBJ2-7, with D possibly matching TRBD1 (6 bases). The length of the CDR3 is 14 residues. Germline V lookup: CDR1 SQVTM, CDR2 ANQGSEA. Trimming shortened V by 3 bases and J by 0 bases, and 12 bases separated the two germline ends. CDR3 DNA sequence: TGCAGCGTTGACACGTACAGGGACTCCTACGAGCAGTACTTC. Its protein product is CSVDTYRDSYEQYF.

This clone was counted a few times. The chain carries TRBV6-4 and TRBJ2-3; TRBD2 matches at 10 bases. The CDR3 consists of 15 residues. Germline V gene sequence: CDR1 MRHNA, CDR2 SNTAGT. Trimming cost V 0 bases and J 4 bases; bases outside gene matches: 1. The CDR3 DNA reads TGTGCCAGCAGTGACTCGCTAGCGGGAGCAGATACGCAGTATTTT. Residues: CASSDSLAGADTQYF.

The V call is TRBV11-3, the J call TRBJ2-3; D unclear. V shed 5 bases and J shed 0 bases, with 6 bases lying between them. The germline gives CDR1 SGHNT, CDR2 YENEEA. The CDR3 contains 13 residues. Here the CDR3 reads CASSPGSTDTQYF. The CDR3 DNA reads TGTGCCAGCAGCCCCGGTAGCACAGATACGCAGTATTTT.

This clone occurred a few times. The chain recombines TRBV5-4 with TRBJ2-2, with 7 positions matching TRBD1. Germline V lookup: CDR1 SGHNT, CDR2 YYREEE (reference sequence). This CDR3 contains 18 residues. J was trimmed by 8 bases and V by 0 bases; bases with no gene match: 16. The chain's CDR3 is CASSLGTQGPNPTGELFF. Here the CDR3 DNA reads TGTGCCAGCAGCTTGGGGACACAGGGGCCCAACCCTACAGGGGAGCTGTTTTTT. Full variable domain (rest looked up from reference TRBV5-4 and TRBJ2-2): ETGVTQSPTHLIKTRGQQVTLRCSSQSGHNTVSWYQQALGQGPQFIFQYYREEENGRGNFPPRFSGLQFPNYSSELNVNALELDDSALYLCASSLGTQGPNPTGELFFGEGSRLTVL.

V and J are TRBV30 and TRBJ1-3; unclear D gene. CDR1 and CDR2 (germline): GTSNPN, SVGIG (reference sequence). V lost 5 bases to trimming and J lost 0 bases, with 17 bases between them. This CDR3 contains 16 residues. The DNA of the CDR3 is TGTGCCTGGGGAGGGAGTCGCGTTAGCTCTGGAAACACCATATATTTT. It is translated as CAWGGSRVSSGNTIYF. The whole variable domain, remainder taken from reference TRBV30 and TRBJ1-3, is SQTIHQWPATLVQPVGSPLSLECTVEGTSNPNLYWYRQAAGRGLQLLFYSVGIGQISSEVPQNLSASRPQDRQFILSSKKLLLSDSGFYLCAWGGSRVSSGNTIYFGEGSWLTVV.

The J gene is TRBJ2-1, the V gene TRBV28, with 10 bases aligning to TRBD1. Per germline, CDR1 MDHEN and CDR2 SYDVKM. V lost 6 bases and J lost 4; bases outside the gene matches: 3. The CDR3 runs to 14 residues. The CDR3 bases are TGTGCCAGCAGGGCGGGACAGGGGTACAATGAGCAGTTCTTC. Protein: CASRAGQGYNEQFF. The complete variable domain, with remaining parts taken from reference TRBV28 and TRBJ2-1, reads DVKVTQSSRYLVKRTGEKVFLECVQDMDHENMFWYRQDPGLGLRLIYFSYDVKMKEKGDIPEGYSVSREKKERFSLILESASTNQTSMYLCASRAGQGYNEQFFGPGTRLTVL.

The CDR3 nucleotides read TGTGCCAGCAGCCAAGATTCGCGGGCCTCCTACGAGCAGTACTTC. Its protein is CASSQDSRASYEQYF. The rearrangement joins TRBV4-2 to TRBJ2-7, with D perhaps matching TRBD2 (5 bases). Between the trimmed V and J ends, which lost 0 bases and 0 bases, there was a span of 9 bases. CDR1 is LGHNA, CDR2 YNFKEQ, per germline. CDR3 length: 15 amino acids.

The chain combines TRBV5-6 with TRBJ2-5; D remains unclear. The CDR3 is 12 amino acids. V shed 4 bases and J shed 0 bases, with 4 bases lying between them. Per the germline V gene, CDR1 is SGHDT and CDR2 is YYEEEE. The CDR3 DNA sequence: TGTGCCAGCAGCCTGTACCAAGAGACCCAGTACTTC. Residues: CASSLYQETQYF.

The chain carries TRBV5-1 and TRBJ2-3; 7 bases are a match to TRBD1. V was clipped by 1 base and J by 6 bases; unmatched bases: 5. CDR3 size: 14 residues. CDR1 is SGHRS, CDR2 YFSETQ, per germline. For the CDR3, the DNA is TGCGCCAGCAGCTTGATGACAGGGCCGGATACGCAGTATTTT. Its translation is CASSLMTGPDTQYF. Drawing the rest from reference TRBV5-1 and TRBJ2-3, the complete variable domain is KAGVTQTPRYLIKTRGQQVTLSCSPISGHRSVSWYQQTPGQGLQFLFEYFSETQRNKGNFPGRFSGRQFSNSRSEMNVSTLELGDSALYLCASSLMTGPDTQYFGPGTRLTVL.

The V and J genes are TRBV5-4 and TRBJ2-5; TRBD2 matches at 11 bases. The last part of the DNA fits TRBJ2-7 better; the J call may be wrong. Per the germline V gene, CDR1 is SGHNT and CDR2 is YYREEE (reference sequence). This CDR3 comprises 15 residues. The CDR3 coding sequence is TGTGCCAGCAGCCTGGGACTAGCGGATACCTACGAGCAGTACTTC. As protein: CASSLGLADTYEQYF.

The V gene is TRBV19, the J gene TRBJ1-3, with D tentatively TRBD1 (6 bases). V was cut by 3 bases and J by 4 bases, with 13 bases left in between. The germline CDR1 and CDR2 sequences are LNHDA and SQIVND (reference sequence). CDR3 length: 15 residues. CDR3 in amino acids: CASSMDSRRGNTIYF. As DNA, the CDR3 is TGTGCCAGTAGTATGGACAGCCGGCGGGGAAACACCATATATTTT.

The chain employs TRBV4-1 and TRBJ2-7, with 8 nucleotides matching TRBD2. Looked up from germline, CDR1 is MGHRA and CDR2 is YSYEKL. V shed 4 bases and J 5 bases; nucleotides not matched to a gene: 10. The CDR3 covers 15 residues. The CDR3 region is CASSRTSSGGHEQYF. In nucleotides, the CDR3 is TGCGCCAGCAGCCGGACCTCGAGCGGGGGCCACGAGCAGTACTTC.

This clone occurred a few times. The V gene is TRBV19, the J gene TRBJ1-2; TRBD1 matches 8 bases. V lost 5 bases, J lost 4 bases, and 3 bases stayed unmatched. This CDR3 region has 13 residues. The germline CDR1 and CDR2 sequences are LNHDA and SQIVND (reference sequence). CDR3 in amino acids: CASSYDRGYGYTF. The CDR3, as DNA: TGTGCCAGTAGTTATGACAGGGGCTATGGCTACACCTTC. Drawing the rest from reference TRBV19 and TRBJ1-2, the complete variable domain is DGGITQSPKYLFRKEGQNVTLSCEQNLNHDAMYWYRQDPGQGLRLIYYSQIVNDFQKGDIAEGYSVSREKKESFPLTVTSAQKNPTAFYLCASSYDRGYGYTFGSGTRLTVV.

In nucleotides, the CDR3 is TGTGCCAGCAGCTTAGGTCTGAGGACAGACGAGCAGTACTTC. Its protein is CASSLGLRTDEQYF. J is TRBJ2-7 and V is TRBV11-2; possible D gene TRBD1, 6 bases. CDR1 and CDR2 (germline): SGHAT, FQNNGV. There are 14 residues in the CDR3. The germline V and J ends were trimmed by 1 base and 5 bases, with 12 bases remaining between them.

The genes are TRBV9 and TRBJ1-1; no clear D. The CDR3 loop spans 13 amino acids. The ends were cut back, 4 bases at V and 11 bases at J, with 18 bases in the middle. Germline V gives CDR1 SGDLS, CDR2 YYNGEE. The CDR3 DNA reads as TGTGCCAGCAGCCCAGAGGGTACCAGAAAGGCTTTCTTT. Translated, it gives CASSPEGTRKAFF.

The table lists this clone with a few counts. The V and J genes are TRBV7-3 and TRBJ1-1; weak D call: TRBD1 (6 bases). Germline V gene sequence: CDR1 SGHTA, CDR2 FQGTGA. CDR3 length: 12 residues. V lost 3 bases and J lost 11, with 13 bases in between. In DNA, the CDR3 is TGTGCCAGCAGCTTCCTTGGGGGCAGGGCTTTCTTT. This gives the protein CASSFLGGRAFF.

Only one count was recorded for this clone. The gene calls are TRBV7-9 and TRBJ1-2; TRBD1 aligns across 7 bases. Germline assignment: CDR1 SEHNR and CDR2 FQNEAQ (reference sequence). There are 16 residues in the CDR3. Trimming at V came to 3 bases and at J to 0 bases, leaving 7 bases not matched to a gene. This CDR3 is CASSFSGTDTNYGYTF. In nucleotides, the CDR3 is TGTGCCAGCAGCTTCTCCGGGACAGACACTAACTATGGCTACACCTTC.

This clone showed up just once. The chain couples TRBV6-5 to TRBJ1-4; TRBD1 might be the D (6 bases). CDR3 size: 15 residues. The germline V and J ends were trimmed by 5 bases and 4 bases, with 14 bases remaining between them. Germline loops: CDR1 MNHEY, CDR2 SVGAGI. In DNA form, the CDR3 reads TGTGCCAGCAGTGCGCAGGGGTTGGGTAATGAAAAACTGTTTTTT. Residues: CASSAQGLGNEKLFF.

This chain links TRBV7-2 with TRBJ2-3; D might be TRBD2 (5 bases). The CDR3 totals 15 residues. V lost 1 base to trimming and J lost 5 bases, with 13 bases between them. Germline V gene lookup returns CDR1 SGHTA and CDR2 FQGNSA. The CDR3 protein is CASSLVSEPGDTQYF. The CDR3 DNA reads TGTGCCAGCAGCTTAGTTAGCGAGCCAGGAGATACGCAGTATTTT.

This chain links TRBV27 with TRBJ1-3; the match to TRBD1 covers 8 bases. The germline CDR1 and CDR2 sequences are MNHEY and SMNVEV (reference sequence). This CDR3 has 14 residues. V trimming: 5 bases; J trimming: 2 bases; junction bases outside the gene matches: 2. CDR3 nucleotide sequence: TGTGCCAGCAGTCAGGGGGCGGCTGGAAACACCATATATTTT. Translation gives CASSQGAAGNTIYF.

The CDR3 region has the DNA TGCAGCGCAGCGGGGGGCAGGGATACGCAGTATTTT. Its protein is CSAAGGRDTQYF. V and J are TRBV29-1 and TRBJ2-3; 9 bases map to TRBD2. CDR3 length: 12 residues. The germline gives CDR1 SQVTM, CDR2 ANQGSEA. Losses at the gene ends were 7 bases for V and 6 bases for J; bases not matched to a gene: 5.

V usage is TRBV4-2 and J usage is TRBJ2-7; D is undetermined. The CDR3 spans 15 residues. The germline V gene has CDR1 LGHNA and CDR2 YNFKEQ. V lost 4 bases and J 2 bases, leaving 15 bases between the germline ends. Here the CDR3 reads CASSPTVLIPYEQYF. The CDR3 DNA reads TGTGCCAGCAGCCCCACAGTGCTTATACCCTACGAGCAGTACTTC.